Listed below are T cell receptor beta chains from one sample, sequenced in a study of shared clonotypes between healthy human individuals. Clones were read by immunoSEQ multiplex PCR, and TCRdb kept only the in-frame ones, dropping some. The sample includes over a million clones, roughly 96% of them seen just once. The specimen was naive CD4+ T cells sorted from blood. The receptors stem from a man between 25 and 39 years old in good health. Both conserved end residues are part of each CDR3. D genes are given only for firm matches. Not all rows give a size; the values are once, few, many and, for expanded clones, a class.

CASSLSGEGNYGYTF	TGCGCCAGCAGCTTGAGTGGAGAAGGGAACTATGGCTACACCTTC	.	TRBV5-1	TRBJ1-2	.
CASSQGGKSGSYDTQYF	TGCGCCAGCAGCCAAGGGGGAAAAAGCGGGAGTTATGATACGCAGTATTTT	TRBD2	TRBV4-3	TRBJ2-3	once
CATSPPQRKFANTGELFF	TGTGCCACCTCTCCCCCTCAAAGGAAGTTCGCGAACACCGGGGAGCTGTTTTTT	.	TRBV10-3	TRBJ2-2	.
CASSITGNENTIYF	TGTGCCAGCAGTATAACAGGGAATGAAAACACCATATATTTT	.	TRBV28	TRBJ1-3	.
CASSSGLQGWYNEQFF	TGTGCCAGCAGCTCTGGACTACAGGGGTGGTACAATGAGCAGTTCTTC	.	TRBV7-9	TRBJ2-1	.
CASSLRGGGIPTDTQYF	TGCGCCAGCAGCTTGAGAGGAGGAGGGATTCCCACAGATACGCAGTATTTT	.	TRBV5-1	TRBJ2-3	.
CASSLVGGYGYTF	TGTGCCAGCAGCTTAGTGGGGGGGTATGGCTACACCTTC	.	TRBV11-2	TRBJ1-2	.
CASAGPGNTIYF	TGTGCCAGTGCCGGGCCTGGAAACACCATATATTTT	.	TRBV6-6	TRBJ1-3	.
CASSLFTGMNTEAFF	TGTGCCAGCAGCTTGTTTACAGGGATGAACACTGAAGCTTTCTTT	.	TRBV5-5	TRBJ1-1	.
CASSEAPGVNTIYF	TGTGCCAGCAGTGAAGCGCCGGGTGTAAACACCATATATTTT	.	TRBV2	TRBJ1-3	.
CASRTGIGGLYEQYF	TGTGCCAGCAGGACTGGGATTGGGGGGTTATACGAGCAGTACTTC	.	TRBV27	TRBJ2-7	.
CASSYTGIQETQYF	TGCGCCAGCAGCTACACAGGGATACAAGAGACCCAGTACTTC	.	TRBV5-1	TRBJ2-5	.
CASSLLLGSAGELFF	TGTGCCAGCAGCCTCCTCCTAGGTTCGGCCGGGGAGCTGTTTTTT	.	TRBV7-9	TRBJ2-2	.
CASSSRGYTQYF	TGTGCCAGTAGTAGCAGGGGGTATACGCAGTATTTT	TRBD1	TRBV19	TRBJ2-3	.